This paragraph covers one TCR beta chain sequence. The sample is drawn from a study of tumor and adjacent non-tumor tissue in lung cancer. Study summary: There were around 11 adenocarcinoma, a couple of squamous cell carcinoma and 1 small cell lung cancer cases. Aged about 31 to 80 years, patients included fewer than 11 men and roughly 5 women with stage I to III disease.

A modified ARM-PCR protocol with three rounds of nested PCR amplified TCRbeta. TCRdb reprocessed the multiplex PCR reads with MiXCR, giving one entry per CDR3 protein. Here the sample spans approximately 150,000 distinct CDR3 sequences, 60% to 70% being singletons. RNA was extracted from bulk tissue without any cell sorting. Newly diagnosed lung cancer patients had thoracic surgery in China, August–November 2014, without prior chemotherapy. The CDR3 runs to 15 residues. Germline CDR1 is SGHRS and CDR2 is YFSETQ. V trimming: 2 bases; J trimming: 2 bases; junction bases outside the gene matches: 2. The source is a man aged 55 to 69 with small cell lung cancer. Sequenced input: lung tumor tissue. The chain links TRBV5-1 to TRBJ2-1, with 9 bases identical to TRBD2. CDR3 bases: TGCGCCAGCAGCTTCCAGCGGGAGGCCTACAATGAGCAGTTCTTC. It encodes CASSFQREAYNEQFF.